This section outlines one T cell receptor beta chain sequence together with its context. The antigen is undetermined. Trimming shortened V by 5 bases and J by 7 bases, and 14 bases separated the two germline ends. CDR1 and CDR2 from the germline V gene are SEHNR and FQNEAQ (reference sequence). The CDR3 contains 13 residues. The method was immunoSEQ multiplex PCR; TCRdb's version includes in-frame clones alone and lacks a portion of them. The sample consists of over 70,000 clones, nearly 90% of them appearing once. This sample was included in a study of OX40 agonist ivuxolimab in advanced cancers. Background on the study: The study gave patients intravenous ivuxolimab at 0.01 to 10 mg/kg every 2 weeks.

Findings and caveats of the study: Several nonresponders also turned out to have low normalized T-cell clonal expansion. There were, on average, more expanded clones in CD8+ T cells than in CD4+.

Here the sequenced sample was CD4+ or CD8+ T cells sorted from blood, taken in a trial of the OX40 agonist ivuxolimab. The chain recombines TRBV7-9 with TRBJ1-1; perhaps TRBD1 as D (5 bases). This TCR came from an adult with an advanced solid tumor such as melanoma, head and neck, liver or kidney cancer. CDR3 protein: CASSLLEGLEAFF. CDR3 bases: TGTGCCAGCAGCCTTTTGGAGGGGCTTGAAGCTTTCTTT.